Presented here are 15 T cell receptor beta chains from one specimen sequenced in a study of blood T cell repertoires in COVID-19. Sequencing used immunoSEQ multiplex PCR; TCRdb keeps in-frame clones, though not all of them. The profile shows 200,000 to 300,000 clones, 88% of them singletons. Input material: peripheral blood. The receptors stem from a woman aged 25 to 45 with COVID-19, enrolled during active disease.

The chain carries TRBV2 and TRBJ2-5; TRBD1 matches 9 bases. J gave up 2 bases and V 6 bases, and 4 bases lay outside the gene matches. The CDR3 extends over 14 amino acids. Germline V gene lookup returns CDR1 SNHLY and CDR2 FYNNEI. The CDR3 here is CASRTGTGQETQYF. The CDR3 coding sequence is TGTGCCAGCAGGACCGGGACAGGGCAAGAGACCCAGTACTTC.

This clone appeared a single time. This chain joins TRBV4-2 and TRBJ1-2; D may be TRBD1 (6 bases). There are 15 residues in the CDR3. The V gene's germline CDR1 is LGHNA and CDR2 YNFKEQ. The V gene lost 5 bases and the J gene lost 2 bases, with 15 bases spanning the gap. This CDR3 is CASSTAGGLNYGYTF. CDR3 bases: TGTGCCAGCAGCACCGCCGGGGGGCTGAACTATGGCTACACCTTC.

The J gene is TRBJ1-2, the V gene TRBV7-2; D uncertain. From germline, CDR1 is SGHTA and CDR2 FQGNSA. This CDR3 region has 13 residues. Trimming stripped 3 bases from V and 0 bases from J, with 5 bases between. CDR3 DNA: TGTGCCAGCAGCTTTAGTTCTAACTATGGCTACACCTTC. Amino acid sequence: CASSFSSNYGYTF. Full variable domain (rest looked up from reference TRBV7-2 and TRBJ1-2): GAGVSQSPSNKVTEKGKDVELRCDPISGHTALYWYRQSLGQGLEFLIYFQGNSAPDKSGLPSDRFSAERTGGSVSTLTIQRTQQEDSAVYLCASSFSSNYGYTFGSGTRLTVV.

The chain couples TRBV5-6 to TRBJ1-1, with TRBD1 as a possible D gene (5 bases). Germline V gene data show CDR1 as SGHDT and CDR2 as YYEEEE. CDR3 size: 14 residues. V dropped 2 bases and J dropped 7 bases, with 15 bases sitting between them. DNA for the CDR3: TGTGCCAGCAGCTTTAGCCCAGGGTACAGTGAAGCTTTCTTT. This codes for CASSFSPGYSEAFF.

The DNA for the CDR3 is TGTGCCAGCAGACGCCATGGGAGGGTATCCTACAATGAGCAGTTCTTC. It is translated as CASRRHGRVSYNEQFF. This chain connects TRBV7-2 to TRBJ2-1; 7 bases fit TRBD2. CDR3 length: 16 residues. Germline V gives CDR1 SGHTA, CDR2 FQGNSA. After removal of 6 bases from V and 1 base from J, the junction contained 9 bases not matched to a gene.

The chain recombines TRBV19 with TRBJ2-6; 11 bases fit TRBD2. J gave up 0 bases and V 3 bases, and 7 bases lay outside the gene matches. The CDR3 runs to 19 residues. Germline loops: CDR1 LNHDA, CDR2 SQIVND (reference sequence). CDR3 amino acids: CASSISLAGVYSGANVLTF. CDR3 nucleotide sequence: TGTGCCAGTAGTATTTCACTAGCGGGGGTCTACTCTGGGGCCAACGTCCTGACTTTC.

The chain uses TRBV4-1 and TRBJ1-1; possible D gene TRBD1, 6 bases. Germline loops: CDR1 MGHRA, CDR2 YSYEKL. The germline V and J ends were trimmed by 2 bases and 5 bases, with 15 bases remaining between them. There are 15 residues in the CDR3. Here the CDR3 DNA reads TGCGCCAGCAGCCAAAAGGGCTCAGGGGAGACTGAAGCTTTCTTT. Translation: CASSQKGSGETEAFF.

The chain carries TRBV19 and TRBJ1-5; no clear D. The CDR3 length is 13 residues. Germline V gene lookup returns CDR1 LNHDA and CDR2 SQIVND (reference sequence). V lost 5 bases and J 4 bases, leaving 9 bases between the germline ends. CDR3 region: CASSAGMNQPQHF. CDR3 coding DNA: TGTGCCAGTAGTGCCGGGATGAATCAGCCCCAGCATTTT.

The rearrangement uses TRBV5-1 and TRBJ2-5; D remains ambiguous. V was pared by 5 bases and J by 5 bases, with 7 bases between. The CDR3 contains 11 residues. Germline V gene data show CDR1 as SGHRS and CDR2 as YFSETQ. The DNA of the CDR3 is TGCGCCAGCAGGGAGAGTGAGACCCAGTACTTC. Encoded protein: CASRESETQYF.

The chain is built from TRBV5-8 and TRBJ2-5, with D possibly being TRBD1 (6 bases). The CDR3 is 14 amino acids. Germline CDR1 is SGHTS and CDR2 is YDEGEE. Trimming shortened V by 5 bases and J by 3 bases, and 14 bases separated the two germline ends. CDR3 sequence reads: CASRSGTPEETQYF. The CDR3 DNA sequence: TGTGCCAGCAGGTCCGGGACACCCGAAGAGACCCAGTACTTC.

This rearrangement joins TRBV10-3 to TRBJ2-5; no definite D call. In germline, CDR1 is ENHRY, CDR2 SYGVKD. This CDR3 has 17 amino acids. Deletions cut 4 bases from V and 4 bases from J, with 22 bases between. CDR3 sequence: CAISVFLFSPGGETQYF. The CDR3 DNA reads TGTGCCATCAGTGTTTTTCTGTTCAGTCCGGGTGGAGAGACCCAGTACTTC.

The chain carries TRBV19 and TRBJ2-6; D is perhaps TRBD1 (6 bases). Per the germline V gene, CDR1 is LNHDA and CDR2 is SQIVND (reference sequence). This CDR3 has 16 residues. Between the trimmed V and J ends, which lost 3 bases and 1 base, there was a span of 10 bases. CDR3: CASSILQGSGANVLTF. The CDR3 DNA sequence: TGTGCCAGTAGTATCCTACAGGGTTCTGGGGCCAACGTCCTGACTTTC.

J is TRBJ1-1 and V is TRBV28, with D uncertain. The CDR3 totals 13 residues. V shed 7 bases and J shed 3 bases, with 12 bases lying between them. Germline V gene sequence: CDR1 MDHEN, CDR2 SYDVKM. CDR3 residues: CASTLEVYTEAFF. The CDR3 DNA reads TGTGCCAGCACCTTGGAGGTGTACACTGAAGCTTTCTTT.

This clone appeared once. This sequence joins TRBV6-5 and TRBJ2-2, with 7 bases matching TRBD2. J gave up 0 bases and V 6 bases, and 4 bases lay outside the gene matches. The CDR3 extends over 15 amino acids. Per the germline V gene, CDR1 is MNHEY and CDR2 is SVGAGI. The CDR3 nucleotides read TGTGCCAGCAGCCAGCGGGAACCGAACACCGGGGAGCTGTTTTTT. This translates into CASSQREPNTGELFF.

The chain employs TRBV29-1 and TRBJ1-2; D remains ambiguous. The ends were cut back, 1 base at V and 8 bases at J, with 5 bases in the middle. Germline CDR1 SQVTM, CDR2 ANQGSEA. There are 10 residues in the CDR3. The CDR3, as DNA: TGCAGCGTTGAAGGAGGGGGCTACACCTTC. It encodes CSVEGGGYTF.